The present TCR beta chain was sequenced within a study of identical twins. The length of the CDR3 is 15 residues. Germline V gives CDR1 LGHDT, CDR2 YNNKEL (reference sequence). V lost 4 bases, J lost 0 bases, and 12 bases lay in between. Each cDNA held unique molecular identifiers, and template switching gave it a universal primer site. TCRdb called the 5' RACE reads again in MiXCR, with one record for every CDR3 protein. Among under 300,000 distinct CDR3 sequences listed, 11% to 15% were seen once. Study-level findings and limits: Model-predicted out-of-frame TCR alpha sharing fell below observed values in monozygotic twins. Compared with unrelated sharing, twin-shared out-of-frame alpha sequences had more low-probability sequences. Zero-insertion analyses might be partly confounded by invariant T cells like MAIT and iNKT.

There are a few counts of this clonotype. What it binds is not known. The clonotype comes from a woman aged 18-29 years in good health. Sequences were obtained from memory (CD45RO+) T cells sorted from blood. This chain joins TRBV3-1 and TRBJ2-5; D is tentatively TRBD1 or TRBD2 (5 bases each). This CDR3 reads CASSLRVGDQETQYF. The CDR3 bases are TGTGCCAGCAGCCTCCGGGTGGGGGACCAAGAGACCCAGTACTTC.